This T cell receptor (beta chain) was sequenced in a study of identical twins. In germline, CDR1 is SGHAT, CDR2 FQDESV (reference sequence). The CDR3 covers 18 residues. Trimming at V came to 0 bases and at J to 6 bases, leaving 11 bases not matched to a gene. Using its own MiXCR run on the 5' RACE reads, TCRdb lists one record per CDR3 protein. This sample has 200,000 to 250,000 distinct CDR3 sequences, with about 13% found just once. In addition, the sample was reused for a study of yellow fever vaccine responses in identical twins.

This clonotype was obtained from a woman between 18 and 29 years old in good health. Sequencing was carried out using memory (CD45RO+) T cells sorted from blood. V usage is TRBV11-1 and J usage is TRBJ2-2; 9 bases map to TRBD1. The CDR3 here is CASSLALGQGRFSGELFF. The DNA for the CDR3 is TGTGCCAGCAGCTTAGCCTTGGGACAGGGTCGCTTCTCCGGGGAGCTGTTTTTT.